These 11 T cell receptor beta chains originate from one sample sequenced in a study of post-analysis software for immune sequencing data. The study's findings and limits: Patients showed TRBV5-6, TRBV5-1 and TRBV20-1 among five TRBV segments more frequent than in controls.

The antigens of these receptors remain unknown. Unique-molecular-identifier-tagged TCR beta cDNA libraries were used. TCRdb re-called the PCR reads through MiXCR, storing one row per CDR3 protein. The sample includes roughly 870,000 distinct CDR3 sequences, roughly half seen only once; the top ten take roughly 4.4%. The material sequenced was blood. These receptor sequences come from a girl aged 5-17 years with multiple sclerosis.

This CDR3 is CASSHGQVGYEQYF. CDR3 coding DNA: TGTGCCAGCTCCCACGGACAGGTCGGCTACGAGCAGTACTTC. The rearrangement links TRBV18 to TRBJ2-7, with 7 bases lining up with TRBD1. Unmatched junction bases numbered 8, after V lost 6 bases and J lost 3 bases. The CDR3 loop spans 14 amino acids. Germline V lookup: CDR1 KGHSH, CDR2 LQKENI.

Only a few counts were recorded for this clonotype. CDR3 bases: TGCAGCGTTGCTACTAGTTCCTACGAGCAGTACTTC. Its translation is CSVATSSYEQYF. V gene TRBV29-1 combines with J gene TRBJ2-7; perhaps TRBD2 as D (5 bases). Trimming stripped 4 bases from V and 1 base from J, with 8 bases between. The germline CDR1 and CDR2 sequences are SQVTM and ANQGSEA. This CDR3 comprises 12 residues.

This chain connects TRBV1 to TRBJ2-5. TRBV1 has pseudogene status. The CDR3 contains 12 residues. The CDR3 reads CTSSQAQETQYF. DNA for the CDR3: TGCACCAGCAGCCAAGCTCAAGAGACCCAGTACTTC.

The V and J genes are TRBV3-1 and TRBJ2-7; 7 nucleotides match TRBD1. The J segment lost 0 bases and the V segment lost 3 bases, leaving 11 bases of the junction unmatched. The length of the CDR3 is 17 residues. The V gene's germline CDR1 is LGHDT and CDR2 YNNKEL (reference sequence). Written as DNA, the CDR3 is TGTGCCAGCAGCCATTACAGAGGGGGCACTAGCTCCTACGAGCAGTACTTC. Translation: CASSHYRGGTSSYEQYF.

The rearrangement uses TRBV7-2 and TRBJ1-4; D gene unclear. Germline lookup yields CDR1 SGHTA and CDR2 FQGNSA. V lost 4 bases to trimming and J lost 7 bases, with 13 bases between them. The CDR3 has 14 amino acids. The CDR3 protein is CASSSPLTAEKLFF. In DNA form, the CDR3 reads TGTGCCAGCAGCTCCCCCCTCACGGCTGAAAAACTGTTTTTT.

This chain uses TRBV6-5 with TRBJ2-7, with a tentative D call TRBD1 (6 bases). This CDR3 spans 14 amino acids. V was shortened by 6 bases and J by 4 bases, with 16 bases between the two germline ends. CDR1 and CDR2 (germline): MNHEY, SVGAGI. The CDR3 here is CASRPQGYGYEQYF. The CDR3, as DNA: TGTGCCAGCAGGCCCCAGGGGTATGGATACGAGCAGTACTTC.

This clonotype was detected only a few times. CDR3 loop: CSAPDSKNIQYF. In DNA, the CDR3 is TGCAGTGCCCCGGATTCCAAAAACATTCAGTACTTC. This chain links TRBV20-1 with TRBJ2-4, with unresolved D. The CDR3 has 12 residues. Germline V gives CDR1 DFQATT, CDR2 SNEGSKA (reference sequence). V was cut by 6 bases and J by 2 bases, with 8 bases left in between.

The chain is built from TRBV29-1 and TRBJ1-3; D not resolved. Germline CDR1 reads SQVTM; CDR2 reads ANQGSEA. The CDR3 has 14 residues. The V end was cut by 5 bases, the J end by 0 bases, with 11 bases between. The CDR3 protein is CSVRIRDSGNTIYF. The CDR3 DNA reads TGCAGCGTTCGCATTAGAGACTCTGGAAACACCATATATTTT.

The chain employs TRBV7-8 and TRBJ2-3; 12 nucleotides line up with TRBD2. The germline V gene encodes CDR1 SGHVS and CDR2 FQNEAQ. The V gene end was trimmed by 2 bases and the J gene end by 4 bases; junction bases not matched to a gene: 4. CDR3 length: 16 residues. The CDR3 sequence is CASSLRTSGTPDTQYF. The CDR3 DNA reads TGTGCCAGCAGCTTACGGACTAGCGGGACCCCAGATACGCAGTATTTT.

CDR3 DNA: TGCAGCGTTGTGAATAGCGGAAGGACAATGGGTGAGCAGTTCTTC. It yields the protein CSVVNSGRTMGEQFF. The gene calls are TRBV29-1 and TRBJ2-1; weak D call: TRBD2 (6 bases). Germline CDR1 and CDR2: SQVTM and ANQGSEA. V was pared by 4 bases and J by 9 bases, with 22 bases between. This CDR3 has 15 residues.

The gene calls are TRBV7-3 and TRBJ2-1, with 13 bases identical to TRBD2. Germline values: CDR1 SGHTA, CDR2 FQGTGA. The CDR3 consists of 15 residues. The junction had 5 bases not matched to a gene; V was cut back by 5 bases and J by 7 bases. DNA for the CDR3: TGTGCCAGCAGCAGAGGACTAGCGGGAGAGAATGAGCAGTTCTTC. It translates to CASSRGLAGENEQFF.